The 20 T cell receptor beta chains given below trace back to one sample, sequenced in a study of CD8 T cells in ankylosing spondylitis. A single record per CDR3 protein comes from TCRdb applying MiXCR to the 5' RACE reads. Of about 240,000 distinct CDR3 sequences listed, around 10% were seen once; the top ten hold 6% to 8.5%. Sequencing was done on a sample of blood, either unsorted or a sorted T cell fraction (not recorded which). These receptors all come from a male donor with ankylosing spondylitis or in good health (not recorded which).

Ten or more counts support this clonotype. The rearrangement joins TRBV9 to TRBJ2-7; 10 bases map to TRBD2. This CDR3 comprises 14 residues. V lost 4 bases to trimming and J lost 2 bases; unmatched junction nucleotides: 3. Looked up from germline, CDR1 is SGDLS and CDR2 is YYNGEE. CDR3 loop: CASSRSGRAYEQYF. The CDR3 nucleotides read TGTGCCAGCAGCAGAAGCGGGAGGGCCTACGAGCAGTACTTC.

The chain carries TRBV2 and TRBJ2-3; no clear D. The CDR3 runs to 14 residues. Germline V CDR1 and CDR2: SNHLY, FYNNEI. The V end lost 4 bases, the J end lost 0 bases, and 8 bases lay between the germline ends. The CDR3 coding sequence is TGTGCCAGCAGTGGGTTCCTAAGCACAGATACGCAGTATTTT. It translates to CASSGFLSTDTQYF. Together with reference TRBV2 and TRBJ2-3, the CDR3 gives the full variable domain: EPEVTQTPSHQVTQMGQEVILRCVPISNHLYFYWYRQILGQKVEFLVSFYNNEISEKSEIFDDQFSVERPDGSNFTLKIRSTKLEDSAMYFCASSGFLSTDTQYFGPGTRLTVL.

This chain uses TRBV2 with TRBJ2-7; no reliable D call. The CDR3 contains 12 residues. V was pared by 8 bases and J by 0 bases, with 8 bases between. Germline CDR1 is SNHLY and CDR2 is FYNNEI. The CDR3 DNA reads as TGTGCCAGCCGCACAGCCTCCTACGAGCAGTACTTC. It translates to CASRTASYEQYF.

This clonotype was detected once. The CDR3 nucleotides are TGTGCCAGCAGTTTGGGGTTTAGCAATCAGCCCCAGCATTTT. This sequence encodes CASSLGFSNQPQHF. The V and J genes are TRBV12-3 or TRBV12-4 and TRBJ1-5; D call uncertain. CDR3 size: 14 residues. V was pared by 3 bases and J by 0 bases, with 6 bases between.

This clonotype was observed many times. The rearrangement joins TRBV5-1 to TRBJ2-1; 9 bases are a match to TRBD2. Unmatched junction bases numbered 11, after V lost 4 bases and J lost 12 bases. This CDR3 is built from 14 residues. Germline V gives CDR1 SGHRS, CDR2 YFSETQ. CDR3 loop: CASSPGGTSIGQFF. CDR3 in DNA: TGCGCCAGCAGCCCCGGGGGGACTAGCATCGGGCAGTTCTTC.

This clonotype has a count of ten or more. The chain recombines TRBV20-1 with TRBJ2-3; D perhaps matches TRBD2 (5 bases). CDR1 DFQATT and CDR2 SNEGSKA come from the germline V gene (reference sequence). Trimming took 6 bases from V and 1 from J, leaving 11 bases between them. The CDR3 is 13 residues long. The chain's CDR3 is CSAPGDGTDTQYF. CDR3 nucleotide sequence: TGCAGTGCCCCCGGGGATGGCACAGATACGCAGTATTTT.

This clonotype occurred a few times. This may be a read error, as it is one base from a much larger clone. This chain joins TRBV11-2 and TRBJ2-4; 7 nucleotides align to TRBD1. V lost 1 base, J lost 8 bases, and 8 bases stayed unmatched. The CDR3 contains 15 residues. From germline, CDR1 is SGHAT and CDR2 FQNNGV. The CDR3: CASSLVVGGVDIQYF. In DNA form, the CDR3 reads TGTGCCAGCAGCTTAGTAGTAGGGGGCGTCGACATTCAGTACTTC.

The sample holds many counts of this clonotype. V and J are TRBV28 and TRBJ1-1; D possibly corresponds to TRBD1 (6 bases). From germline, CDR1 is MDHEN and CDR2 SYDVKM. The CDR3 is 15 amino acids. V was shortened by 7 bases and J by 5 bases, with 20 bases between the two germline ends. Here the CDR3 DNA reads TGTGCCAGCACTAAGCCACAGGGAGGGGGAACTGAAGCTTTCTTT. It translates to CASTKPQGGGTEAFF. Filled out from reference TRBV28 and TRBJ1-1, the complete variable domain reads DVKVTQSSRYLVKRTGEKVFLECVQDMDHENMFWYRQDPGLGLRLIYFSYDVKMKEKGDIPEGYSVSREKKERFSLILESASTNQTSMYLCASTKPQGGGTEAFFGQGTRLTVV.

There are many counts of this clonotype. J is TRBJ1-2 and V is TRBV29-1; D is unresolved. CDR3 length: 10 amino acids. Germline values: CDR1 SQVTM, CDR2 ANQGSEA. Trimming took 2 bases from V and 8 from J, leaving 6 bases between them. The CDR3: CSVERPGYTF. The CDR3 bases are TGCAGCGTTGAACGGCCCGGCTACACCTTC.

This clonotype was picked up many times. The chain links TRBV28 to TRBJ2-3; D remains unclear. The CDR3 totals 18 residues. Germline values: CDR1 MDHEN, CDR2 SYDVKM. Trimming removed 4 bases at V and 2 bases at J, with 22 bases between. The CDR3: CASSSHSPESETTDTQYF. The CDR3 DNA sequence: TGTGCCAGCAGTTCCCACTCTCCGGAGTCAGAAACCACAGATACGCAGTATTTT.

At least ten counts were recorded for this clonotype. J is TRBJ2-3 and V is TRBV10-3, with 7 bases fitting TRBD2. The CDR3 runs to 15 residues. With 3 bases clipped from V and 1 base from J, the junction kept 4 bases outside the gene matches. The germline gives CDR1 ENHRY, CDR2 SYGVKD. CDR3 DNA sequence: TGTGCCATCAGTGAAGGGACTACGGGCACAGATACGCAGTATTTT. The encoded protein is CAISEGTTGTDTQYF.

This clonotype was found many times. The chain has TRBV25-1 and TRBJ2-7, with a possible D match to TRBD1 (5 bases). The CDR3 extends over 13 amino acids. The germline V gene encodes CDR1 MGHDK and CDR2 SYGVNS. V was pared by 2 bases and J by 8 bases, with 13 bases between. The CDR3 sequence is CASSEVRVPKQYF. The CDR3 DNA is TGTGCCAGCAGTGAAGTCAGGGTGCCAAAGCAGTACTTC.

This clonotype was detected only a few times. The chain uses TRBV12-3 or TRBV12-4 and TRBJ2-7; TRBD2 aligns across 11 bases. The trim removed 2 bases at V and 5 bases at J, leaving 2 bases unmatched. The CDR3 runs 14 residues. The CDR3 loop reads CASSLTSGSNEQYF. The DNA for the CDR3 is TGTGCCAGCAGTTTAACTAGCGGGAGTAACGAGCAGTACTTC.

The gene calls are TRBV24-1 and TRBJ2-1, with 10 bases that match TRBD1. The V and J ends lost 5 bases and 7 bases, in that order; junction bases with no gene match: 7. Looked up from germline, CDR1 is KGHDR and CDR2 is SFDVKD. CDR3 length: 15 amino acids. The CDR3, as DNA: TGTGCCACCAGTGCCGGGACAGGGGCAGGTAATGAGCAGTTCTTC. This gives the protein CATSAGTGAGNEQFF.

The chain is built from TRBV7-9 and TRBJ1-5; maybe TRBD1 (5 bases). Germline lookup yields CDR1 SEHNR and CDR2 FQNEAQ (reference sequence). The germline V and J ends were trimmed by 4 bases and 13 bases, with 11 bases remaining between them. The CDR3 contains 11 residues. The CDR3 DNA sequence: TGTGCCAGCAGCTCAGGGCCGGGACAGCATTTT. Protein: CASSSGPGQHF.

This clonotype was counted ten times or more. J is TRBJ1-1 and V is TRBV5-1; tentatively, D is TRBD1 (5 bases). The germline CDR1 and CDR2 sequences are SGHRS and YFSETQ. Deletions cut 2 bases from V and 5 bases from J, with 16 bases between. The length of the CDR3 is 15 residues. CDR3: CASSLRQSDRTEAFF. DNA for the CDR3: TGCGCCAGCAGCTTACGACAGTCCGATAGGACTGAAGCTTTCTTT. Variable domain in full (rest from reference TRBV5-1 and TRBJ1-1): KAGVTQTPRYLIKTRGQQVTLSCSPISGHRSVSWYQQTPGQGLQFLFEYFSETQRNKGNFPGRFSGRQFSNSRSEMNVSTLELGDSALYLCASSLRQSDRTEAFFGQGTRLTVV.

This clonotype appeared many times. The genes are TRBV5-1 and TRBJ2-3, with a tentative D call TRBD1 (6 bases). The V and J ends lost 7 bases and 3 bases respectively, with 21 bases between them. Germline values: CDR1 SGHRS, CDR2 YFSETQ. CDR3 size: 16 residues. DNA for the CDR3: TGCGCCAGCCGACCCGCTAGGGGGACACCAACAGATACGCAGTATTTT. This sequence encodes CASRPARGTPTDTQYF.

This sequence joins TRBV3-1 and TRBJ2-7, with D possibly being TRBD2 (6 bases). Germline CDR1 LGHDT, CDR2 YNNKEL (reference sequence). This CDR3 spans 17 amino acids. Between the trimmed V and J ends, which lost 10 bases and 0 bases, there was a span of 25 bases. Here the CDR3 reads CATSHGTRTISSYEQYF. Written as DNA, the CDR3 is TGTGCCACCTCCCACGGGACTCGAACTATCAGCTCCTACGAGCAGTACTTC.

This clonotype was counted many times. The chain recombines TRBV10-3 with TRBJ2-7; a possible D gene is TRBD1 (6 bases). The CDR3 contains 15 residues. V was pared by 5 bases and J by 0 bases, with 14 bases between. From germline, CDR1 is ENHRY and CDR2 SYGVKD. CDR3 nucleotides: TGTGCCATCAGTCCACAGGGCTCAAGCTCCTACGAGCAGTACTTC. Translated, it gives CAISPQGSSSYEQYF.

This clonotype was counted many times. The chain carries TRBV12-3 or TRBV12-4 and TRBJ1-5; D remains ambiguous. The CDR3 is 13 residues long. V lost 8 bases to trimming and J lost 6 bases, with 14 bases between them. This CDR3 is CASGGGPGQPQHF. As DNA, the CDR3 is TGTGCCAGCGGAGGAGGTCCTGGTCAGCCCCAGCATTTT.